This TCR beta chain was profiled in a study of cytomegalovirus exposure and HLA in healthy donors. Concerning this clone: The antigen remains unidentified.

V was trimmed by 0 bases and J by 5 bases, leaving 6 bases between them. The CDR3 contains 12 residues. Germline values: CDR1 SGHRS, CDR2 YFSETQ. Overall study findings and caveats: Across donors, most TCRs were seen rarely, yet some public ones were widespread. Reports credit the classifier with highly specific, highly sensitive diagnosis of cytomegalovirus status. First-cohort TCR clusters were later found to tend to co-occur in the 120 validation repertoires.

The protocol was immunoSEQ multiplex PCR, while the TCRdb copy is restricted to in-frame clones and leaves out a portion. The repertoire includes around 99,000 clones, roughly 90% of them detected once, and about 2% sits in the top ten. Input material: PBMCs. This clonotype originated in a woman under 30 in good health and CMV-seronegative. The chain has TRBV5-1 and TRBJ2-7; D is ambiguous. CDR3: CASSLETDEQYF. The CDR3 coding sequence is TGCGCCAGCAGCTTGGAAACAGACGAGCAGTACTTC.